Listed below are T cell receptor beta chains from one sample, sequenced in a study of cytomegalovirus exposure and HLA in healthy donors. The method was immunoSEQ multiplex PCR; TCRdb's version includes in-frame clones alone and lacks a portion of them. The sample shows some 200,000 clones, 8.5% to 10% of them seen only once. The sequenced sample consisted of PBMCs. The receptors originated from a woman aged 25 to 39 in good health and CMV-seropositive. Each CDR3 is given with its conserved first and last residue. The D gene is left open where the match is weak. Only some rows state a clone size, as once, few, many or a class for expanded clones.

j_gene	abundance	d_gene	len	v_gene	CDR3nt	CDR3aa
TRBJ2-3	few	.	15	TRBV5-1	TGCGCCAGCAGCACATCGGGGGTAGCTGCAGATACGCAGTATTTT	CASSTSGVAADTQYF
TRBJ2-3	.	TRBD2	15	TRBV7-9	TGTGCCAGCAGCTTAACTAGCGGGAGGGTGGATACGCAGTATTTT	CASSLTSGRVDTQYF
TRBJ2-7	.	.	12	TRBV28	TGTGCCAGCAGTCTATACGGGGGCGAGCAGTACTTC	CASSLYGGEQYF
TRBJ1-2	few	TRBD1	14	TRBV5-1	TGCGCCAGCAGCTTGGAAGGGGGCACCTATGGCTACACCTTC	CASSLEGGTYGYTF
TRBJ2-1	.	.	16	TRBV5-4	TGTGCCAGCAGCTTTCGCTTAAGCGAAATTGGGAATGAGCAGTTCTTC	CASSFRLSEIGNEQFF
TRBJ2-1	.	.	13	TRBV2	TGTGCCAGCAGGCCAGGGACCTACAATGAGCAGTTCTTC	CASRPGTYNEQFF
TRBJ1-1	few	.	14	TRBV5-1	TGCGCCAGCAGCTTGGACTCCGGTAACACTGAAGCTTTCTTT	CASSLDSGNTEAFF
TRBJ2-3	few	.	15	TRBV6-1	TGTGCCAGCAGTAGAATAAGCCCTAGCACAGATACGCAGTATTTT	CASSRISPSTDTQYF
TRBJ1-1	.	.	15	TRBV4-1	TGCGCCAGCAGCCAAGGTCCTTGGGGGGACACTGAAGCTTTCTTT	CASSQGPWGDTEAFF
TRBJ1-2	few	.	17	TRBV21-1	TGTGCCAGCAGCAAAGCCGGGGACAGGGAAGGGCACTATGGCTACACCTTC	CASSKAGDREGHYGYTF
TRBJ2-5	.	TRBD1	14	TRBV5-6	TGTGCCAGCAGCTTACAGGGGACCCAAGAGACCCAGTACTTC	CASSLQGTQETQYF
TRBJ1-1	few	TRBD1	14	TRBV6-5	TGTGCCAGCGGGACAGGGGCGAACTCAGGTGAAGCTTTCTTT	CASGTGANSGEAFF
TRBJ2-1	few	.	11	TRBV2	TGTGCCAGCAGTAAGGACTTTGAGCAGTTCTTC	CASSKDFEQFF
TRBJ2-5	.	TRBD2	14	TRBV5-1	TGCGCCAGCACTAGCGGCGGGCTACAAGAGACCCAGTACTTC	CASTSGGLQETQYF
TRBJ2-3	.	TRBD2	15	TRBV5-1	TGCGCCAGCAGCTTACTAGCGGGAGGGCCAGATACGCAGTATTTT	CASSLLAGGPDTQYF
TRBJ2-7	.	TRBD2	14	TRBV5-1	TGCGCCAGCCAAACATTAGCGGGGTCCTACGAGCAGTACTTC	CASQTLAGSYEQYF
TRBJ1-1	few	.	13	TRBV5-1	TGCGCCAGCAGTTGGGAGGGAAAAACTGAAGCTTTCTTT	CASSWEGKTEAFF
TRBJ2-7	few	.	14	TRBV27	TGTGCCAGCAGTTTTCTTCAGGGGTCCTACGAGCAGTACTTC	CASSFLQGSYEQYF
TRBJ1-4	few	TRBD1	15	TRBV4-1	TGCGCCAGCAGCGACCCGGGACAGCGAAGTGAAAAACTGTTTTTT	CASSDPGQRSEKLFF
TRBJ1-1	.	.	11	TRBV19	TGTGCCAGTAGTATTCCCCTAGAAGCTTTCTTT	CASSIPLEAFF
TRBJ2-2	few	.	16	TRBV7-9	TGTGCCAGCAGCTTAGTCCCAGGCTGGAACACCGGGGAGCTGTTTTTT	CASSLVPGWNTGELFF
TRBJ1-2	few	.	16	TRBV13	TGTGCCAGCCGGGGGGGGGTCCGGCAGCCACACTATGGCTACACCTTC	CASRGGVRQPHYGYTF
TRBJ2-7	few	.	13	TRBV5-5	TGTGCCAGCAGCTTGGTAGGGGGCTACGAGCAGTACTTC	CASSLVGGYEQYF
TRBJ1-2	few	.	13	TRBV29-1	TGCAGCGTTCCCGGGAGAGCGGACCATGGCTACACCTTC	CSVPGRADHGYTF
TRBJ2-7	few	.	15	TRBV6-5	TGTGCCAGCAGTTACTCCGCCACTAGAGGCAGCGAGCAGTACTTC	CASSYSATRGSEQYF
TRBJ1-5	.	.	15	TRBV19	TGTGCCAGTAGTTGGTCTCTCTATAGCAATCAGCCCCAGCATTTT	CASSWSLYSNQPQHF
TRBJ2-1	few	.	13	TRBV7-2	TGTGCGAAAAGCAGGGCCCCCGGAGATGAGCAGTTCTTC	CAKSRAPGDEQFF
TRBJ1-3	few	.	15	TRBV11-2	TGTGCCAGCAGCTTAGATCGTACCAGTACAAACACCATATATTTT	CASSLDRTSTNTIYF
TRBJ2-5	few	TRBD1	15	TRBV29-1	TGCAGCGTTGTCCGACAGGGGGGCCTCCTAGAGACCCAGTACTTC	CSVVRQGGLLETQYF
TRBJ1-4	few	.	13	TRBV5-1	TGCGCCAGCAGCTTTAATGGCCGTGAAAAACTGTTTTTT	CASSFNGREKLFF
TRBJ1-2	few	.	15	TRBV2	TGTGCCAGCAGTCTCGGTTCGAGCGCTAACTATGGCTACACCTTC	CASSLGSSANYGYTF
TRBJ2-3	few	TRBD2	14	TRBV29-1	TGCAGCGCCCAGACTAGCGGGAGGCCAGATACGCAGTATTTT	CSAQTSGRPDTQYF
TRBJ1-4	.	TRBD1	13	TRBV7-9	TGTGCCTTAAGCCGGACAGGGGTAGAAAAACTGTTTTTT	CALSRTGVEKLFF
TRBJ2-7	few	.	16	TRBV6-5	TGTGCCAGCAGTTACGACGGGACAACACCTCGGGGCGAGCAGTACTTC	CASSYDGTTPRGEQYF
TRBJ2-7	few	TRBD2	17	TRBV6-1	TGTGCCAGCAGTGAAATAAGACTAGCGGGACTAACCTACGAGCAGTACTTC	CASSEIRLAGLTYEQYF
TRBJ2-7	few	.	16	TRBV2	TGTGCCAGCACCGAACGTTTGCGGGGAGTGTTGGACGAGCAGTACTTC	CASTERLRGVLDEQYF
TRBJ2-7	.	TRBD1	14	TRBV30	TGTGCCTGGAGCATAGGGGGCGTTCTCTACGAGCAGTACTTC	CAWSIGGVLYEQYF
TRBJ2-1	few	TRBD2	12	TRBV27	TGTGCCAGCACCGACGGGGGGAATGAGCAGTTCTTC	CASTDGGNEQFF
TRBJ2-3	few	.	14	TRBV29-1	TGCAGCGTTATAATAGACAGGAGCACAGATACGCAGTATTTT	CSVIIDRSTDTQYF
TRBJ2-7	.	.	13	TRBV19	TGTGCCAGTAGTATAACGGGAGTCGACGAGCAGTACTTC	CASSITGVDEQYF
TRBJ1-1	.	.	16	TRBV7-2	TGTGCCAGCACCCCTCAGCAGGGTCCCCCAACCCTAACAGCTTTCTTT	CASTPQQGPPTLTAFF
TRBJ2-7	once	TRBD2	14	TRBV6-6	TGTGCCAGCAGTGGGGAGCGGGGGCCCTACGAGCAGTACTTC	CASSGERGPYEQYF
TRBJ2-5	few	.	14	TRBV5-1	TGCGCCAGCAGCTTAACTTACGTTTCATACGGGCAGTACTTC	CASSLTYVSYGQYF
TRBJ2-7	.	.	14	TRBV9	TGTGCCAGCAGCCCTCCCGCCGGGTCCGGCGAGCAGTACTTC	CASSPPAGSGEQYF
TRBJ1-2	.	.	12	TRBV27	TGTGCCAGCAGTTTCTCTGGACAGGGCTACACCTTC	CASSFSGQGYTF
TRBJ2-7	few	TRBD1	16	TRBV5-5	TGTGCCAGCAGCCGTACCCCTGGTACAGGGGGCGGCGAGCAGTACTTC	CASSRTPGTGGGEQYF
TRBJ1-1	few	.	15	TRBV5-1	TGCGCCAGCAGCTTGGTATCCGGGGGAAACACTGAAGCTTTCTTT	CASSLVSGGNTEAFF
TRBJ2-7	.	.	13	TRBV6-1	TGTGCCAGCAGTGCCGGACAGATTTACGAGCAGTACTTC	CASSAGQIYEQYF
TRBJ2-2	few	TRBD2	16	TRBV4-1	TGCGCCAGCAGCCAAGTGAGCGGGAGGGCCACCGGGGAGCTGTTTTTT	CASSQVSGRATGELFF